These 5 T cell receptor beta chains came from one sample sequenced in a study of T-cell reconstitution after alpha-beta-depleted transplantation in children. Using unique molecular identifiers, the investigators prepared the TCRbeta library. TCRdb used MiXCR to reprocess the PCR reads, holding one entry per CDR3 protein. The sample carries roughly 400,000 distinct CDR3 sequences, approximately 42% recorded once. The material sequenced was PBMCs, taken before TCRalphabeta/CD19-depleted stem cell transplant. These receptors all stem from a girl aged 2 to 9 with aplastic anemia, due to receive a stem cell transplant.

The chain has TRBV28 and TRBJ1-5; D is possibly TRBD1 (6 bases). From germline, CDR1 is MDHEN and CDR2 SYDVKM. The CDR3 runs 14 residues. Trimming took 7 bases from V and 4 from J, leaving 14 bases between them. CDR3 in DNA: TGTGCCAGCATTCCGGGACACCAAAATCAGCCCCAGCATTTT. Encoded protein: CASIPGHQNQPQHF.

The chain carries TRBV4-3 and TRBJ1-1, with 9 bases aligning to TRBD1. Germline V gives CDR1 LGHNA, CDR2 YSLEER. The V segment lost 2 bases and the J segment 6 bases; nucleotides outside the gene matches: 10. This CDR3 spans 16 amino acids. CDR3 DNA sequence: TGCGCCAGCAGCCAACAAATAGGGACAGGGAGGGCTGAAGCTTTCTTT. Protein: CASSQQIGTGRAEAFF.

The J gene is TRBJ2-5, the V gene TRBV6-1, with 7 bases identical to TRBD2. Germline CDR1 reads MNHNS; CDR2 reads SASEGT. The CDR3 length is 16 residues. With 8 bases clipped from V and 2 bases from J, the junction kept 14 bases outside the gene matches. For the CDR3, the DNA is TGTGCCAGCGGGGGTCTAGCGGTACAAGAGCAAGAGACCCAGTACTTC. This translates into CASGGLAVQEQETQYF.

This chain joins TRBV7-9 and TRBJ2-7; D possibly corresponds to TRBD1 (6 bases). Germline loops: CDR1 SEHNR, CDR2 FQNEAQ (reference sequence). The CDR3 covers 15 residues. Trimming left V 4 bases short and J 0 bases short, with 13 bases between. Here the CDR3 DNA reads TGTGCCAGCAGCTCATCAGGGGCGAGCTCCTACGAGCAGTACTTC. Translation: CASSSSGASSYEQYF.

To note about this clonotype: Mismatch with germline at one junction end may stem from a read error. This chain connects TRBV5-1 to TRBJ2-7; D might be TRBD1 or TRBD2, each matching 5 bases. Germline CDR1 is SGHRS and CDR2 is YFSETQ. CDR3 length: 13 residues. DNA for the CDR3: TGCGCCAGCAGCTTGGAAGGGACGACGGGGCGGATCTTC. Translated, it gives CASSLEGTTGRIF.